This is a list of T cell receptor beta chains from one sample in a study of beta chain features in type 1 diabetes. Produced via immunoSEQ multiplex PCR; TCRdb's table is partial and in-frame only. The profile shows 300,000 to 350,000 clones, about a tenth of them singletons. The sample taken for sequencing was central memory CD4+ T cells from blood. These receptor sequences come from a man aged 30 to 45 with type 1 diabetes. Each CDR3 is given with its conserved first and last residue. A D gene is named only where the DNA matches it firmly. A row's size may be missing; if present it is once, few, many or a size class.

CDR3: CASSSLLGDTQYF
DNA: TGTGCCAGCAGCTCCCTACTAGGAGATACGCAGTATTTT
size: -
D: -
V: TRBV11-2
J: TRBJ2-3

CDR3: CASSQGYGGATDTQYF
DNA: TGCGCCAGCAGCCAAGGATACGGGGGGGCAACAGATACGCAGTATTTT
size: -
D: TRBD2
V: TRBV4-1
J: TRBJ2-3

CDR3: CASSLAARAYEQYF
DNA: TGTGCCAGCAGCTTAGCGGCTCGGGCCTACGAGCAGTACTTC
size: many
D: -
V: TRBV11-2
J: TRBJ2-7

CDR3: CASTDSYEQYF
DNA: TGCGCCAGCACCGATTCCTACGAGCAGTACTTC
size: few
D: -
V: TRBV5-1
J: TRBJ2-7

CDR3: CASSLAYNEQFF
DNA: TGTGCCAGCAGCCTTGCGTACAATGAGCAGTTCTTC
size: -
D: -
V: TRBV7-2
J: TRBJ2-1

CDR3: CASSLEGQAYEQYF
DNA: TGCGCCAGCAGCTTGGAGGGACAGGCCTACGAGCAGTACTTC
size: -
D: TRBD1
V: TRBV5-1
J: TRBJ2-7

CDR3: CASSPDGAYGYTF
DNA: TGTGCCAGCAGTCCAGACGGGGCCTACGGCTACACCTTC
size: -
D: -
V: TRBV7-9
J: TRBJ1-2

CDR3: CASSLGRDEKLFF
DNA: TGTGCCAGCAGTCTAGGAAGGGATGAAAAACTGTTTTTT
size: few
D: -
V: TRBV28
J: TRBJ1-4

CDR3: CASSSYGPQHF
DNA: TGTGCCAGCAGCTCCTATGGGCCCCAGCATTTT
size: many
D: -
V: TRBV28
J: TRBJ1-5

CDR3: CASSQDFGTVTYEQYF
DNA: TGCGCCAGCAGCCAAGATTTTGGGACGGTTACCTACGAGCAGTACTTC
size: -
D: -
V: TRBV4-3
J: TRBJ2-7

CDR3: CAEGREADQPQHF
DNA: TGTGCCGAGGGGCGGGAAGCCGATCAGCCCCAGCATTTT
size: -
D: -
V: TRBV6-5
J: TRBJ1-5

CDR3: CASSGSTGDTDTQYF
DNA: TGTGCCAGCAGCGGGTCTACCGGGGACACAGATACGCAGTATTTT
size: -
D: -
V: TRBV11-2
J: TRBJ2-3

CDR3: CASSLRFTGAFF
DNA: TGTGCCAGCAGCTTGCGTTTTACAGGAGCTTTCTTT
size: -
D: -
V: TRBV5-6
J: TRBJ1-1

CDR3: CASSQRTGGGYTF
DNA: TGTGCCAGCAGCCAACGGACAGGCGGGGGCTACACCTTC
size: -
D: TRBD1
V: TRBV14
J: TRBJ1-2

CDR3: CASSWGGRSANYGYTF
DNA: TGTGCCAGCAGTTGGGGTGGACGGTCAGCTAACTATGGCTACACCTTC
size: few
D: -
V: TRBV6-5
J: TRBJ1-2

CDR3: CATSRRSRGATDTQYF
DNA: TGTGCCACCAGCAGACGCTCCCGGGGGGCCACAGATACGCAGTATTTT
size: -
D: -
V: TRBV15
J: TRBJ2-3

CDR3: CASSLGRNNEQFF
DNA: TGTGCCAGCAGCTTAGGGAGAAACAATGAGCAGTTCTTC
size: many
D: -
V: TRBV7-2
J: TRBJ2-1

CDR3: CASSQDETGGFYGYTF
DNA: TGCGCCAGCAGCCAAGACGAGACAGGGGGCTTTTATGGCTACACCTTC
size: -
D: TRBD1
V: TRBV4-3
J: TRBJ1-2

CDR3: CASSFHPGQRNYGYTF
DNA: TGTGCCAGCAGTTTTCATCCGGGACAGAGAAACTATGGCTACACCTTC
size: few
D: TRBD1
V: TRBV28
J: TRBJ1-2

CDR3: CASSQEGRGADTQYF
DNA: TGCGCCAGCAGCCAAGAGGGCAGGGGAGCAGATACGCAGTATTTT
size: few
D: -
V: TRBV4-3
J: TRBJ2-3

CDR3: CASSPWTGPQETQYF
DNA: TGTGCCAGCAGCCCCTGGACAGGGCCCCAAGAGACCCAGTACTTC
size: -
D: TRBD1
V: TRBV11-2
J: TRBJ2-5

CDR3: CASSTAGGGLAKNIQYF
DNA: TGTGCCAGCAGCACGGCGGGGGGAGGACTAGCCAAAAACATTCAGTACTTC
size: -
D: TRBD2
V: TRBV7-2
J: TRBJ2-4

CDR3: CASSPEKEVLRKAFF
DNA: TGTGCCAGTAGCCCGGAAAAGGAGGTCCTTCGAAAAGCTTTCTTT
size: few
D: -
V: TRBV19
J: TRBJ1-1

CDR3: CATSPRASEETQYF
DNA: TGTGCCACCAGCCCCCGGGCCTCGGAGGAGACCCAGTACTTC
size: -
D: -
V: TRBV15
J: TRBJ2-5

CDR3: CASSLRGLDTGELFF
DNA: TGTGCCAGCAGCTTAAGGGGGCTAGACACCGGGGAGCTGTTTTTT
size: few
D: TRBD1
V: TRBV7-2
J: TRBJ2-2

CDR3: CASSLAARGGEQYF
DNA: TGTGCCAGCAGCTTAGCGGCCAGGGGAGGCGAGCAGTACTTC
size: -
D: -
V: TRBV7-9
J: TRBJ2-7

CDR3: CASSPEGARTDTQYF
DNA: TGCGCCAGCAGCCCTGAAGGGGCGCGCACAGATACGCAGTATTTT
size: -
D: -
V: TRBV5-1
J: TRBJ2-3

CDR3: CAISVEGVNEQFF
DNA: TGTGCCATCAGTGTGGAGGGGGTCAATGAGCAGTTCTTC
size: few
D: -
V: TRBV10-3
J: TRBJ2-1

CDR3: CASSQRTGDEQYF
DNA: TGCGCCAGCAGCCAAAGGACAGGGGATGAGCAGTACTTC
size: few
D: TRBD1
V: TRBV4-3
J: TRBJ2-7

CDR3: CASSQDPGAGEQYF
DNA: TGCGCCAGCAGCCAAGATCCTGGGGCGGGCGAGCAGTACTTC
size: few
D: -
V: TRBV4-1
J: TRBJ2-7

CDR3: CASSQGWETQYF
DNA: TGTGCCAGCAGTCAGGGGTGGGAGACCCAGTACTTC
size: many
D: -
V: TRBV28
J: TRBJ2-5

CDR3: CASSDTDRGYNEQFF
DNA: TGCGCCAGCAGCGATACGGACAGGGGATACAATGAGCAGTTCTTC
size: -
D: TRBD1
V: TRBV5-1
J: TRBJ2-1

CDR3: CASSLITGTDTGELFF
DNA: TGCGCCAGCAGCCTAATTACAGGGACCGACACCGGGGAGCTGTTTTTT
size: once
D: -
V: TRBV5-1
J: TRBJ2-2

CDR3: CASSPPGRVEVDGANVLTF
DNA: TGTGCCAGCTCACCACCGGGCAGGGTGGAGGTGGATGGGGCCAACGTCCTGACTTTC
size: few
D: -
V: TRBV18
J: TRBJ2-6

CDR3: CASGGLNTEAFF
DNA: TGTGCCAGTGGGGGCCTGAACACTGAAGCTTTCTTT
size: few
D: -
V: TRBV19
J: TRBJ1-1

CDR3: CASRVRSTGDSKTGELFF
DNA: TGCGCCAGCCGGGTAAGATCGACAGGGGATTCAAAAACCGGGGAGCTGTTTTTT
size: -
D: TRBD1
V: TRBV5-1
J: TRBJ2-2

CDR3: CASSQGDSREARTEAFF
DNA: TGTGCCAGCAGCCAAGGCGACAGCAGGGAGGCGAGGACTGAAGCTTTCTTT
size: -
D: -
V: TRBV4-2
J: TRBJ1-1

CDR3: CASKESSGSYEQYF
DNA: TGTGCCAGCAAGGAATCTAGCGGATCCTACGAGCAGTACTTC
size: many
D: TRBD2
V: TRBV7-2
J: TRBJ2-7

CDR3: CASSQTGGRNEQFF
DNA: TGCGCCAGCAGCCAAACAGGGGGCCGGAATGAGCAGTTCTTC
size: -
D: TRBD1
V: TRBV4-3
J: TRBJ2-1

CDR3: CASSEQDRGKLFF
DNA: TGTGCCAGCAGCGAACAGGACAGGGGGAAACTGTTTTTT
size: few
D: TRBD1
V: TRBV7-2
J: TRBJ1-4

CDR3: CAWADSLDTEAFF
DNA: TGTGCCTGGGCGGACAGCCTCGACACTGAAGCTTTCTTT
size: few
D: -
V: TRBV30
J: TRBJ1-1

CDR3: CASSSSRVYEQYF
DNA: TGTGCCAGCAGCTCCAGCAGGGTGTACGAGCAGTACTTC
size: -
D: -
V: TRBV11-2
J: TRBJ2-7

CDR3: CASSYSGISYEQYF
DNA: TGTGCCAGCAGCTATTCTGGGATCTCCTACGAGCAGTACTTC
size: few
D: -
V: TRBV5-6
J: TRBJ2-7

CDR3: CASSEWGPGELFF
DNA: TGTGCCAGCAGCGAGTGGGGTCCCGGGGAGCTGTTTTTT
size: -
D: -
V: TRBV9
J: TRBJ2-2

CDR3: CASSLMGGQEKLFF
DNA: TGTGCCAGCAGCTTAATGGGCGGTCAGGAAAAACTGTTTTTT
size: few
D: -
V: TRBV7-9
J: TRBJ1-4

CDR3: CASSSLGTSGEQFF
DNA: TGTGCCAGCAGCTCCCTCGGGACTAGCGGTGAGCAGTTCTTC
size: many
D: TRBD2
V: TRBV11-3
J: TRBJ2-1

CDR3: CASSRDGGPTDTQYF
DNA: TGTGCCAGCAGCCGCGACGGGGGCCCCACAGATACGCAGTATTTT
size: -
D: -
V: TRBV9
J: TRBJ2-3

CDR3: CTSSARSIRYETGDTQYF
DNA: TGCACCAGCAGCGCTCGAAGCATCAGGTATGAGACCGGAGATACGCAGTATTTT
size: few
D: -
V: TRBV1
J: TRBJ2-3

CDR3: CASAISGETQYF
DNA: TGTGCTAGTGCTATATCCGGGGAGACCCAGTACTTC
size: few
D: -
V: TRBV12-5
J: TRBJ2-5

CDR3: CASSQEGATNEKLFF
DNA: TGCGCCAGCAGCCAAGAGGGTGCAACTAATGAAAAACTGTTTTTT
size: few
D: -
V: TRBV4-3
J: TRBJ1-4

CDR3: CSAGQETQYF
DNA: TGCAGTGCTGGGCAAGAGACCCAGTACTTC
size: once
D: -
V: TRBV20-1
J: TRBJ2-5

CDR3: CAWSVLRTGSYEQYF
DNA: TGTGCCTGGAGTGTACTCAGGACGGGCTCCTACGAGCAGTACTTC
size: -
D: -
V: TRBV30
J: TRBJ2-7

CDR3: CASSLARQFSTDTQYF
DNA: TGTGCCAGCAGCTTAGCGCGGCAGTTTAGCACAGATACGCAGTATTTT
size: -
D: -
V: TRBV7-9
J: TRBJ2-3

CDR3: CAISESDHEQYF
DNA: TGTGCCATCAGTGAGTCAGACCACGAGCAGTACTTC
size: few
D: -
V: TRBV10-3
J: TRBJ2-7

CDR3: CASSPGQGAVYGYTF
DNA: TGTGCCAGCAGCCCGGGACAGGGGGCCGTTTATGGCTACACCTTC
size: few
D: TRBD1
V: TRBV28
J: TRBJ1-2

CDR3: CASRLQIGGSYEQYF
DNA: TGTGCCAGTCGTCTTCAAATTGGCGGCTCCTACGAGCAGTACTTC
size: -
D: -
V: TRBV19
J: TRBJ2-7

CDR3: CASSPRGMANEQFF
DNA: TGTGCCAGCAGCCCTAGAGGGATGGCCAATGAGCAGTTCTTC
size: -
D: -
V: TRBV7-2
J: TRBJ2-1

CDR3: CASAGSSYEQYF
DNA: TGTGCCAGCGCTGGGAGCTCCTACGAGCAGTACTTC
size: few
D: -
V: TRBV6-5
J: TRBJ2-7

CDR3: CAWRTGPTEAFF
DNA: TGTGCCTGGCGGACAGGCCCCACTGAAGCTTTCTTT
size: -
D: TRBD1
V: TRBV30
J: TRBJ1-1